A selection of T cell receptor beta chains follows, all from one sample in a study of naive and memory T cell subsets. One entry per CDR3 protein, called by TCRdb with MiXCR from the UMI-ligation and nested PCR reads. The table has around 160,000 distinct CDR3 sequences, about 20% seen once. The sample consisted of naive CD4+ T cells from blood. These TCRs come from a human donor in good health. Each CDR3 is given with its conserved first and last residue. The D gene is left open where the match is weak. For some rows the clone size is stated as once, few or many, or as a class when expanded; others skip it.

clone_size: few; j_call: TRBJ2-7; d_call: TRBD1; v_call: TRBV6-5; cdr3_aa: CASRYEGTGGARDEQYF; cdr3_nt: TGTGCCAGCAGATACGAAGGGACAGGGGGCGCGAGAGACGAGCAGTACTTC
clone_size: NA; j_call: TRBJ1-2; d_call: NA; v_call: TRBV6-6; cdr3_aa: CASSYSRAYGYTF; cdr3_nt: TGTGCCAGCAGTTATAGCAGGGCCTATGGCTACACCTTC
clone_size: few; j_call: TRBJ2-4; d_call: TRBD2; v_call: TRBV5-4; cdr3_aa: CASSLAAGAENIQYF; cdr3_nt: TGTGCCAGCAGCTTGGCGGCGGGAGCGGAAAACATTCAGTACTTC
clone_size: many; j_call: TRBJ1-1; d_call: TRBD1; v_call: TRBV28; cdr3_aa: CASTAIMGQPNTEAFF; cdr3_nt: TGTGCCAGCACCGCGATTATGGGACAGCCGAACACTGAAGCTTTCTTT
clone_size: few; j_call: TRBJ2-7; d_call: TRBD1; v_call: TRBV18; cdr3_aa: CASSSQGAGGMDEQYF; cdr3_nt: TGTGCCAGCTCATCACAGGGGGCAGGTGGTATGGACGAGCAGTACTTC
clone_size: NA; j_call: TRBJ2-1; d_call: NA; v_call: TRBV12-3/TRBV12-4; cdr3_aa: CASRPTGYNEQFF; cdr3_nt: TGTGCCAGCAGACCTACAGGATACAATGAGCAGTTCTTC
clone_size: few; j_call: TRBJ2-2; d_call: TRBD2; v_call: TRBV28; cdr3_aa: CASSWTSGNSNTGELFF; cdr3_nt: TGTGCCAGCAGTTGGACTAGCGGGAACTCGAACACCGGGGAGCTGTTTTTT
clone_size: NA; j_call: TRBJ2-3; d_call: NA; v_call: TRBV10-3; cdr3_aa: CAISDLRTIADTQYF; cdr3_nt: TGTGCCATCAGTGATTTGAGGACTATCGCAGATACGCAGTATTTT
clone_size: NA; j_call: TRBJ1-3; d_call: TRBD1; v_call: TRBV12-3/TRBV12-4; cdr3_aa: CASSKGTGGNTIYF; cdr3_nt: TGTGCCAGCAGTAAAGGGACAGGAGGAAACACCATATATTTT
clone_size: NA; j_call: TRBJ2-7; d_call: NA; v_call: TRBV15; cdr3_aa: CATSRDLGGHVSSYEQYF; cdr3_nt: TGTGCCACCAGCAGAGATCTAGGGGGACACGTCAGCTCCTACGAGCAGTACTTC
clone_size: many; j_call: TRBJ2-1; d_call: NA; v_call: TRBV7-2; cdr3_aa: CASSLVRSSYNEQFF; cdr3_nt: TGTGCCAGCAGCTTAGTCCGGAGCTCCTACAATGAGCAGTTCTTC
clone_size: few; j_call: TRBJ1-1; d_call: NA; v_call: TRBV29-1; cdr3_aa: CSVVGQLNTEAFF; cdr3_nt: TGCAGCGTTGTTGGACAACTGAACACTGAAGCTTTCTTT
clone_size: NA; j_call: TRBJ2-7; d_call: NA; v_call: TRBV18; cdr3_aa: CASSTQGLYEQYF; cdr3_nt: TGTGCCAGCTCGACTCAGGGTCTCTACGAGCAGTACTTC
clone_size: few; j_call: TRBJ1-1; d_call: NA; v_call: TRBV29-1; cdr3_aa: CSVGGGGNTEAFF; cdr3_nt: TGCAGCGTTGGGGGGGGCGGGAACACTGAAGCTTTCTTT
clone_size: few; j_call: TRBJ2-7; d_call: NA; v_call: TRBV20-1; cdr3_aa: CSARVSRRVSEQYF; cdr3_nt: TGCAGTGCTAGAGTTAGTAGAAGGGTCTCCGAGCAGTACTTC
clone_size: NA; j_call: TRBJ1-1; d_call: NA; v_call: TRBV5-1; cdr3_aa: CASSFEGTEAFF; cdr3_nt: TGCGCCAGCAGCTTTGAGGGCACTGAAGCTTTCTTT
clone_size: NA; j_call: TRBJ1-6; d_call: NA; v_call: TRBV12-3/TRBV12-4; cdr3_aa: CASSSLGGLTPLHF; cdr3_nt: TGTGCCAGCAGTTCCCTCGGGGGGCTGACACCCCTCCACTTT
clone_size: NA; j_call: TRBJ1-1; d_call: NA; v_call: TRBV7-9; cdr3_aa: CASSGPGFAFF; cdr3_nt: TGTGCCAGCAGCGGACCCGGGTTCGCTTTCTTT
clone_size: NA; j_call: TRBJ1-5; d_call: TRBD1; v_call: TRBV7-9; cdr3_aa: CASSRGQGVRPQHF; cdr3_nt: TGTGCCAGCAGCCGAGGACAGGGCGTACGGCCCCAGCATTTT
clone_size: NA; j_call: TRBJ2-1; d_call: NA; v_call: TRBV7-9; cdr3_aa: CASSLSVDNGQFF; cdr3_nt: TGTGCCAGCAGCTTAAGCGTTGATAATGGGCAGTTCTTC
clone_size: NA; j_call: TRBJ2-3; d_call: NA; v_call: TRBV7-2; cdr3_aa: CASSPFSTDTQYF; cdr3_nt: TGTGCCAGCAGCCCATTTAGCACAGATACGCAGTATTTT
clone_size: NA; j_call: TRBJ1-2; d_call: NA; v_call: TRBV15; cdr3_aa: CATSRDLMGDYGYTF; cdr3_nt: TGTGCCACCAGCAGAGATCTGATGGGTGACTATGGCTACACCTTC
clone_size: many; j_call: TRBJ2-1; d_call: NA; v_call: TRBV4-2; cdr3_aa: CASSQEALALYNEQFF; cdr3_nt: TGTGCCAGCAGCCAAGAGGCGCTAGCCTTATATAATGAGCAGTTCTTC
clone_size: many; j_call: TRBJ2-7; d_call: TRBD1; v_call: TRBV27; cdr3_aa: CASSLSRDRYEQYF; cdr3_nt: TGTGCCAGCAGTTTATCTAGGGACAGATACGAGCAGTACTTC
clone_size: few; j_call: TRBJ1-5; d_call: TRBD1; v_call: TRBV6-2/TRBV6-3; cdr3_aa: CASSYTTGIDLRQPQHF; cdr3_nt: TGTGCCAGCAGTTACACGACAGGGATCGATTTGCGTCAGCCCCAGCATTTT
clone_size: many; j_call: TRBJ2-3; d_call: TRBD1; v_call: TRBV12-3/TRBV12-4; cdr3_aa: CASSPNRGQLGDTQYF; cdr3_nt: TGTGCCAGCAGCCCTAATAGGGGACAGCTTGGAGATACGCAGTATTTT
clone_size: few; j_call: TRBJ2-3; d_call: NA; v_call: TRBV29-1; cdr3_aa: CSVKDPDTQYF; cdr3_nt: TGCAGCGTTAAGGACCCAGATACGCAGTATTTT
clone_size: NA; j_call: TRBJ2-7; d_call: NA; v_call: TRBV6-2/TRBV6-3; cdr3_aa: CASSFERGTEQYF; cdr3_nt: TGTGCCAGCAGTTTCGAGAGGGGGACCGAGCAGTACTTC
clone_size: NA; j_call: TRBJ2-7; d_call: NA; v_call: TRBV5-1; cdr3_aa: CASSLGQGSSYEQYF; cdr3_nt: TGCGCCAGCAGCTTGGGGCAGGGGTCCTCCTACGAGCAGTACTTC
clone_size: few; j_call: TRBJ2-7; d_call: NA; v_call: TRBV30; cdr3_aa: CAWIKQSGYIYEQYF; cdr3_nt: TGTGCCTGGATCAAACAATCAGGGTACATTTACGAGCAGTACTTC
clone_size: few; j_call: TRBJ1-2; d_call: NA; v_call: TRBV29-1; cdr3_aa: CSVAGQGIYGYTF; cdr3_nt: TGCAGCGTTGCGGGCCAGGGTATCTATGGCTACACCTTC
clone_size: NA; j_call: TRBJ2-1; d_call: TRBD2; v_call: TRBV19; cdr3_aa: CASSIDSGTRVNEQFF; cdr3_nt: TGTGCCAGTAGTATAGATTCCGGGACTAGAGTCAATGAGCAGTTCTTC
clone_size: NA; j_call: TRBJ1-5; d_call: TRBD1; v_call: TRBV7-3; cdr3_aa: CASSLGQTQHF; cdr3_nt: TGTGCCAGCAGCTTGGGACAGACGCAGCATTTT
clone_size: NA; j_call: TRBJ1-4; d_call: NA; v_call: TRBV6-2/TRBV6-3; cdr3_aa: CASSYSLRRVGEKLFF; cdr3_nt: TGTGCCAGCAGTTACTCGTTAAGGAGGGTTGGTGAAAAACTGTTTTTT
clone_size: NA; j_call: TRBJ1-1; d_call: NA; v_call: TRBV6-5; cdr3_aa: CASSQGPYTEAFF; cdr3_nt: TGTGCCAGCAGTCAGGGTCCGTACACTGAAGCTTTCTTT
clone_size: NA; j_call: TRBJ2-3; d_call: NA; v_call: TRBV18; cdr3_aa: CASSPTGTSTDTQYF; cdr3_nt: TGTGCCAGCTCACCTACGGGAACCAGCACAGATACGCAGTATTTT
clone_size: many; j_call: TRBJ2-3; d_call: NA; v_call: TRBV29-1; cdr3_aa: CSVDTGPTDTQYF; cdr3_nt: TGCAGCGTTGACACAGGGCCCACAGATACGCAGTATTTT
clone_size: few; j_call: TRBJ2-1; d_call: TRBD1; v_call: TRBV29-1; cdr3_aa: CSVGSGQGASEQFF; cdr3_nt: TGCAGCGTTGGATCGGGACAGGGGGCTAGTGAGCAGTTCTTC
clone_size: few; j_call: TRBJ2-3; d_call: NA; v_call: TRBV28; cdr3_aa: CASSLPTGSTDTQYF; cdr3_nt: TGTGCCAGCAGTTTGCCAACCGGGTCCACAGATACGCAGTATTTT
clone_size: few; j_call: TRBJ2-7; d_call: NA; v_call: TRBV18; cdr3_aa: CASSLRQKFPSYEQYF; cdr3_nt: TGTGCCAGCTCACTGAGACAGAAGTTTCCCTCCTACGAGCAGTACTTC
clone_size: NA; j_call: TRBJ2-1; d_call: TRBD2; v_call: TRBV9; cdr3_aa: CASSVSGRAPNEQFF; cdr3_nt: TGTGCCAGCAGCGTATCCGGGAGGGCCCCCAATGAGCAGTTCTTC
clone_size: many; j_call: TRBJ1-1; d_call: NA; v_call: TRBV27; cdr3_aa: CASSTGRLSPTEAFF; cdr3_nt: TGTGCCAGCAGTACGGGAAGGTTGTCGCCTACTGAAGCTTTCTTT